This T cell receptor (beta chain) stems from a study of PD-L1 blockade in urothelial cancer. For the study at large: Male sex and bladder-origin urothelial cancer were recorded for about 90% of the roughly 29 patients. Analyzed time points were 3 weeks (second dose) and 6 weeks after therapy began.

Trimming took off 0 bases at V and 2 bases at J, with 11 bases between the two ends. This CDR3 has 15 amino acids. Looked up from germline, CDR1 is LNHNV and CDR2 is YYDKDF (reference sequence). Produced via immunoSEQ multiplex PCR; TCRdb's table is partial and in-frame only. The table shows 25,000 to 35,000 clones, with 79% occurring only once. The time point was: peripheral blood 6 weeks after treatment start. Between 1 and 8 samples, pretreatment and on-treatment, were given by each patient. The clonotype originates from a man aged 70-80 years with urothelial cancer. Sequenced material: PBMCs, taken around atezolizumab (anti-PD-L1) treatment. The chain has TRBV15 and TRBJ2-7, with a weak D call TRBD1 (5 bases). The CDR3 DNA reads as TGTGCCACCAGCAGAGATGGGGCGAGAGCCTACGAGCAGTACTTC. This sequence encodes CATSRDGARAYEQYF.